Below, 27 T cell receptor beta chains from the same sample are listed, as sequenced in a study of T cell responses to AZD1222 COVID-19 vaccine (dated by TCRdb to 2020 to 2022). This specimen's time point label, interpreted: baseline before first vaccination. Receptors were amplified or captured by the immunoSEQ multiplex PCR assay. TCRdb retrieved this table from immuneACCESS and kept in-frame rearrangements only. Not all clones are present; in checked studies, unresolved V genes account for under half, and no reason is known for the remainder. The sample has some 130,000 clones on record, over 85% of them singletons. The top ten clones comprise 8.4% of the sample. Sequences were derived from peripheral blood, sampled on day 0 of AZD1222 vaccination. The origin of the receptors is an adult in good health.

The chain carries TRBV9 and TRBJ1-2; D ambiguous. CDR1 and CDR2 (germline): SGDLS, YYNGEE. V shed 4 bases and J shed 8 bases, with 15 bases lying between them. This CDR3 is built from 13 residues. CDR3 sequence (DNA): TGTGCCAGCAGCCCGGGAACCCGCGGAGGCTACACCTTC. It specifies CASSPGTRGGYTF.

The J gene is TRBJ1-1, the V gene TRBV9; D is undetermined. The V gene's germline CDR1 is SGDLS and CDR2 YYNGEE. This CDR3 contains 14 residues. Trimming removed 0 bases at V and 7 bases at J, with 13 bases between. In DNA form, the CDR3 reads TGTGCCAGCAGCGTAGATCGGAGAATAAGTGAAGCTTTCTTT. Translating gives CASSVDRRISEAFF. The entire variable domain, with the rest obtained from reference TRBV9 and TRBJ1-1, is as follows: DSGVTQTPKHLITATGQRVTLRCSPRSGDLSVYWYQQSLDQGLQFLIQYYNGEERAKGNILERFSAQQFPDLHSELNLSSLELGDSALYFCASSVDRRISEAFFGQGTRLTVV.

The V call is TRBV18, the J call TRBJ1-4, with D unclear. Germline V CDR1 and CDR2: KGHSH, LQKENI. The length of the CDR3 is 18 residues. V was clipped by 1 base and J by 0 bases, with 15 bases between them. In DNA, the CDR3 is TGTGCCAGCTCACCACGGAGAGGATCAACTTCAACTAATGAAAAACTGTTTTTT. The encoded protein is CASSPRRGSTSTNEKLFF.

The chain employs TRBV20-1 and TRBJ1-2; D is unresolved. The V and J ends lost 3 bases and 8 bases respectively, with 4 bases between them. Germline V gives CDR1 DFQATT, CDR2 SNEGSKA (reference sequence). The CDR3 is made up of 9 amino acids. The CDR3 sequence is CSARGGYTF. The CDR3 DNA sequence: TGCAGTGCTAGGGGCGGCTACACCTTC.

The DNA for the CDR3 is TGTGCCGCCAAAAAGGACTACGAGCAGTACTTC. It codes for CAAKKDYEQYF. V usage is TRBV6-5 and J usage is TRBJ2-7; D gene unclear. The CDR3 loop spans 11 amino acids. Per germline, CDR1 MNHEY and CDR2 SVGAGI. Trimming cost V 11 bases and J 3 bases, with 11 bases left between them.

This chain joins TRBV4-1 and TRBJ2-4; a possible D gene is TRBD2 (6 bases). The V and J ends lost 5 bases and 4 bases respectively, with 12 bases between them. This CDR3 contains 14 residues. Germline V gene data show CDR1 as MGHRA and CDR2 as YSYEKL. CDR3 DNA sequence: TGCGCCAGCAGCTCCCCCGGGACTAAAAACATTCAGTACTTC. Translated: CASSSPGTKNIQYF.

The CDR3 region has the DNA TGCGCCAGCAGCTTGGTTGCGGGAGGGCCGGTAGATACGCAGTATTTT. This gives the protein CASSLVAGGPVDTQYF. V is TRBV5-1 and J is TRBJ2-3; 9 nucleotides match TRBD2. This CDR3 contains 16 residues. With V trimmed by 0 bases and J by 5 bases, 7 bases remained unmatched. In germline, CDR1 is SGHRS, CDR2 YFSETQ.

V is TRBV5-4 and J is TRBJ2-5; TRBD2 matches 10 bases. Per the germline V gene, CDR1 is SGHNT and CDR2 is YYREEE (reference sequence). Unmatched junction bases numbered 2, after V lost 2 bases and J lost 1 base. There are 15 residues in the CDR3. The CDR3 here is CASSFPSGGQETQYF. In nucleotides, the CDR3 is TGTGCCAGCAGCTTCCCTAGCGGGGGCCAAGAGACCCAGTACTTC.

V is TRBV2 and J is TRBJ1-3, with unresolved D. The CDR3 has 13 residues. Germline assignment: CDR1 SNHLY and CDR2 FYNNEI. Between the trimmed V and J ends, which lost 5 bases and 4 bases, there was a span of 9 bases. CDR3 sequence reads: CASSWVSGNTIYF. The DNA of the CDR3 is TGTGCCAGCAGTTGGGTGTCCGGAAACACCATATATTTT.

The rearrangement uses TRBV6-6 and TRBJ1-6; TRBD1 matches at 8 bases. V lost 6 bases and J lost 5; bases outside the gene matches: 6. This CDR3 has 15 residues. Per the germline V gene, CDR1 is MNHNY and CDR2 is SVGAGI (reference sequence). The CDR3 reads CASRPGQGDNSPLHF. Here the CDR3 DNA reads TGTGCCAGCAGACCCGGACAGGGAGATAATTCACCCCTCCACTTT.

This rearrangement joins TRBV3-1 (or the pseudogene TRBV3-2) to TRBJ1-1, with D unresolved. CDR3 length: 14 amino acids. Germline V gives CDR1 LGHDT, CDR2 YNNKEL (reference sequence). V shed 8 bases and J shed 1 base, with 14 bases lying between them. The CDR3, as DNA: TGTGCCAGCCGTACGGAGGCGTCGAACACTGAAGCTTTCTTT. Encoded protein: CASRTEASNTEAFF.

The rearrangement links TRBV7-8 to TRBJ2-7; TRBD2 might be the D (6 bases). Germline CDR1 reads SGHVS; CDR2 reads FQNEAQ. Trimming removed 5 bases from V and 6 bases from J, with 20 bases in between. The CDR3 has 15 residues. The CDR3 is CASSLPREKVFEQYF. The DNA for the CDR3 is TGTGCCAGCAGCCTACCTCGGGAGAAAGTATTCGAGCAGTACTTC.

The chain couples TRBV19 to TRBJ2-1, with TRBD1 identical over 7 bases. The CDR3 has 16 amino acids. V was pared by 6 bases and J by 0 bases, with 8 bases of the junction left unmatched. Germline V gene data show CDR1 as LNHDA and CDR2 as SQIVND (reference sequence). CDR3 residues: CASRALRDSSYNEQFF. CDR3 nucleotides: TGTGCCAGTAGGGCCCTCCGGGACAGCTCCTACAATGAGCAGTTCTTC.

This clone has a single count. The chain uses TRBV14 and TRBJ2-7; TRBD2 agrees at 12 bases. Germline CDR1 and CDR2: SGHDN and FVKESK. V lost 4 bases and J lost 0; bases outside the gene matches: 19. The CDR3 is 21 residues long. In nucleotides, the CDR3 is TGTGCCAGCAGCCCCCCGGGACCGGCAACTTGGACTAGCGGGGACTCCTACGAGCAGTACTTC. This sequence encodes CASSPPGPATWTSGDSYEQYF.

Concerning this clone: The junction does not match germline at one end; this may be a read error. The chain recombines TRBV10-3 with TRBJ1-1; D possibly corresponds to TRBD1 (5 bases). The CDR3 contains 14 residues. The germline V gene encodes CDR1 ENHRY and CDR2 SYGVKD. This CDR3 is CAISGSKGNAEAFF. As DNA, the CDR3 is TGTGCCATCAGTGGGAGTAAGGGGAACGCTGAAGCTTTCTTT.

This clone was seen a few times. The chain is built from TRBV21-1 and TRBJ2-5; the listed D gene, TRBD1, was not tested against the DNA. TRBV21-1 is termed a pseudogene. CDR3 length: 13 residues. The CDR3 coding sequence is TGTGCCAGCAGCAAAGGACAGGGAGAGACCCAGTACTTC. It is translated as CASSKGQGETQYF.

The gene calls are TRBV3-1 (or the pseudogene TRBV3-2) and TRBJ1-5; possibly TRBD1 for D (5 bases). This CDR3 contains 15 residues. CDR1 LGHDT and CDR2 YNNKEL come from the germline V gene (reference sequence). The V and J ends lost 0 bases and 6 bases respectively, with 12 bases between them. The CDR3 protein is CASSQDGAHRQPQHF. CDR3 DNA sequence: TGTGCCAGCAGCCAAGATGGGGCTCATCGTCAGCCCCAGCATTTT.

V gene TRBV27 combines with J gene TRBJ1-2, with 8 nucleotides matching TRBD1. J was trimmed by 5 bases and V by 3 bases; bases with no gene match: 8. The CDR3 is made up of 15 amino acids. CDR1 and CDR2 (germline): MNHEY, SMNVEV (reference sequence). CDR3 residues: CASSFGLNRGYGYTF. CDR3 DNA sequence: TGTGCCAGCAGTTTTGGCCTCAACAGGGGGTATGGCTACACCTTC.

The chain is built from TRBV9 and TRBJ2-1; 8 bases map to TRBD2. Germline trimming cut 0 bases from V and 2 bases from J; bases unmatched to any gene: 7. CDR1 SGDLS and CDR2 YYNGEE come from the germline V gene. There are 17 residues in the CDR3. The CDR3 loop is CASSVGASGGTYNEQFF. For the CDR3, the DNA is TGTGCCAGCAGCGTAGGGGCCAGCGGGGGTACCTACAATGAGCAGTTCTTC.

The chain joins TRBV18 to TRBJ2-1; 11 bases are a match to TRBD1. The V gene end was trimmed by 2 bases and the J gene end by 2 bases; junction bases not matched to a gene: 2. Germline V gives CDR1 KGHSH, CDR2 LQKENI. This CDR3 is 16 amino acids long. The CDR3 bases are TGTGCCAGCTCACCAGGGGACAGGGGGGCCTACAATGAGCAGTTCTTC. This sequence encodes CASSPGDRGAYNEQFF.

The chain has TRBV28 and TRBJ1-2, with TRBD1 as a possible D gene (5 bases). The germline V gene encodes CDR1 MDHEN and CDR2 SYDVKM. Trimming cost V 1 base and J 2 bases, with 8 bases left between them. The CDR3 has 14 residues. The CDR3 loop is CASSLFEGNYGYTF. In DNA form, the CDR3 reads TGTGCCAGCAGTTTATTTGAGGGGAACTATGGCTACACCTTC.

The genes are TRBV5-5 and TRBJ1-6, with D tentatively TRBD1 (5 bases). This CDR3 region has 16 residues. Germline CDR1 and CDR2: SGHKS and YYEKEE (reference sequence). Between the trimmed V and J ends, which lost 0 bases and 1 base, there was a span of 8 bases. The CDR3 region is CASSLVRGSYNSPLHF. CDR3 nucleotide sequence: TGTGCCAGCAGCTTGGTAAGGGGATCCTATAATTCACCCCTCCACTTT.

This clone has only a few counts. The V call is TRBV7-9, the J call TRBJ2-3, with D uncertain. V was shortened by 1 base and J by 5 bases, with 7 bases between the two germline ends. The CDR3 runs 13 residues. Germline V lookup: CDR1 SEHNR, CDR2 FQNEAQ (reference sequence). The CDR3 loop reads CASSLGQVDTQYF. The CDR3, as DNA: TGTGCCAGCAGCTTAGGACAAGTAGATACGCAGTATTTT.

The chain has TRBV7-9 and TRBJ2-7; D could derive from TRBD1 or TRBD2 (6 bases each). V was clipped by 2 bases and J by 5 bases, with 16 bases between them. Germline V gene lookup returns CDR1 SEHNR and CDR2 FQNEAQ (reference sequence). CDR3 length: 15 residues. Here the CDR3 DNA reads TGTGCCAGCAGCTTATACGGGGGCAGGGTCAACGAGCAGTACTTC. This gives the protein CASSLYGGRVNEQYF.

V usage is TRBV2 and J usage is TRBJ2-7; 8 bases line up with TRBD1. V was pared by 7 bases and J by 5 bases, with 10 bases of the junction left unmatched. Germline V gene sequence: CDR1 SNHLY, CDR2 FYNNEI. CDR3 length: 14 residues. The CDR3, as DNA: TGTGCCAGCAACGCCTGGACAGGGACTCACGAGCAGTACTTC. It specifies CASNAWTGTHEQYF. Full variable domain (rest looked up from reference TRBV2 and TRBJ2-7): EPEVTQTPSHQVTQMGQEVILRCVPISNHLYFYWYRQILGQKVEFLVSFYNNEISEKSEIFDDQFSVERPDGSNFTLKIRSTKLEDSAMYFCASNAWTGTHEQYFGPGTRLTVT.

This chain connects TRBV18 to TRBJ2-7; D is undetermined. The V end was cut by 3 bases, the J end by 4 bases, with 13 bases between. In germline, CDR1 is KGHSH, CDR2 LQKENI. The CDR3 contains 14 residues. This CDR3 is CASSPPADGYEQYF. DNA of the CDR3: TGTGCCAGCTCACCGCCCGCCGACGGTTACGAGCAGTACTTC.

The genes are TRBV3-1 (or the pseudogene TRBV3-2) and TRBJ1-5, with 8 nucleotides matching TRBD1. CDR1 is LGHDT, CDR2 YNNKEL, per germline (reference sequence). The junction had 4 bases not matched to a gene; V was cut back by 4 bases and J by 2 bases. The CDR3 sequence is 15 residues long. The CDR3 DNA follows: TGTGCCAGCAGCCTCAGGGGGCACGGCAATCAGCCCCAGCATTTT. Translation gives CASSLRGHGNQPQHF.